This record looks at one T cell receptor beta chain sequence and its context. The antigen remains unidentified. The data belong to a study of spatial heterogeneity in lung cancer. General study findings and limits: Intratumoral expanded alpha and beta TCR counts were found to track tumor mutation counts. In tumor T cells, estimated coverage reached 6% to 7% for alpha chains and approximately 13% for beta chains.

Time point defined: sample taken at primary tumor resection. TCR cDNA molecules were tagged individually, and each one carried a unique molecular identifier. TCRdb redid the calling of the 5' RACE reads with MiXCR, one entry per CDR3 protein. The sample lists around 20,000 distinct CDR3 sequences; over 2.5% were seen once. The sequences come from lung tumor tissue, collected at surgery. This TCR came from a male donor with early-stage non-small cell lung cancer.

CDR3 nucleotides: TGTGCCAGCAGCTTAGAGTCCGGCGCTTTCTTT. This sequence encodes CASSLESGAFF. The chain combines TRBV7-9 with TRBJ1-1, with D uncertain. The CDR3 runs to 11 residues. From germline, CDR1 is SEHNR and CDR2 FQNEAQ (reference sequence). The V end was cut by 1 base, the J end by 11 bases, with 8 bases between.